The clone carrying this T cell receptor beta chain occurred many times. These data originate in a study of glioma-infiltrating T cells. TCR alpha and beta CDR3 regions were amplified from RNA using iRepertoire nested multiplex PCR. MiXCR was run by TCRdb on the multiplex PCR reads, yielding one entry per CDR3 protein. In the table there are under 130,000 distinct CDR3 sequences, 25% to 35% of which are singletons. Trimming took 2 bases from V and 0 from J, leaving 7 bases between them. This CDR3 contains 15 residues. The germline V gene encodes CDR1 MNHNS and CDR2 SASEGT. The rearrangement joins TRBV6-1 to TRBJ2-2; the D gene is possibly TRBD2 (5 bases). The specimen was glioma tissue, nonneoplastic brain tissue, or PBMCs (not recorded which). The source is a human donor with low-grade glioma or glioblastoma, undergoing nonglioma brain surgery, or in good health (not recorded which). CDR3 DNA: TGTGCCAGCAGTGAACGGGGTTCGAACACCGGGGAGCTGTTTTTT. Its protein is CASSERGSNTGELFF.